These 26 T cell receptor beta chains were sequenced from one sample in a study of T cell responses to AZD1222 COVID-19 vaccine. Using immunoSEQ multiplex PCR, the repertoire was profiled, and TCRdb retains in-frame clones only, with some absent. The sample holds over 90,000 clones, 90% seen once. The sample in question was peripheral blood, obtained on day 0 of AZD1222 vaccination. All receptors derive from an adult in good health.

This chain uses TRBV11-3 with TRBJ2-1; TRBD2 matches at 7 bases. Germline V lookup: CDR1 SGHNT, CDR2 YENEEA. The J segment lost 6 bases and the V segment lost 5 bases, leaving 10 bases of the junction unmatched. The CDR3 runs 15 residues. The CDR3: CASSRWSGVINEQFF. Here the CDR3 DNA reads TGTGCCAGCAGCCGCTGGAGCGGGGTGATCAATGAGCAGTTCTTC.

The rearrangement joins TRBV21-1 to TRBJ2-7; TRBD2 is the table's D call and was not checked against the DNA. TRBV21-1 is classified as a pseudogene. This CDR3 region has 18 residues. As DNA, the CDR3 is TGTGCCAGCAGCAAACCTCCCTTGATAGCGGGGAAGTTAGACGAGCAGTACTTC. Residues: CASSKPPLIAGKLDEQYF.

The chain employs TRBV2 and TRBJ2-7; unclear D gene. Germline V gene data show CDR1 as SNHLY and CDR2 as FYNNEI. V lost 6 bases to trimming and J lost 3 bases, with 15 bases between them. CDR3 length: 14 residues. CDR3 protein: CASSPRTADYEQYF. Written as DNA, the CDR3 is TGTGCCAGCAGCCCCAGGACGGCTGACTACGAGCAGTACTTC.

The chain has TRBV18 and TRBJ2-3; no definite D call. Trimming took off 0 bases at V and 4 bases at J, with 11 bases between the two ends. Germline V lookup: CDR1 KGHSH, CDR2 LQKENI. The CDR3 has 15 residues. CDR3 amino acids: CASSPPVSRADTQYF. DNA of the CDR3: TGTGCCAGCTCACCACCCGTTTCTCGAGCAGATACGCAGTATTTT.

V and J are TRBV6-6 and TRBJ1-5; TRBD1 matches at 8 bases. This CDR3 contains 13 residues. With V trimmed by 6 bases and J by 4 bases, 2 bases remained unmatched. Per the germline V gene, CDR1 is MNHNY and CDR2 is SVGAGI (reference sequence). The CDR3 loop reads CASRQGGNQPQHF. In nucleotides, the CDR3 is TGTGCCAGCAGACAGGGGGGGAATCAGCCCCAGCATTTT.

The chain joins TRBV7-3 to TRBJ1-5; weak D call: TRBD1 (6 bases). CDR1 is SGHTA, CDR2 FQGTGA, per germline. Trimming took off 5 bases at V and 10 bases at J, with 15 bases between the two ends. This CDR3 is 13 amino acids long. The DNA of the CDR3 is TGTGCCAGCAGCGCGACAGGAGAAGGACCCCAGCATTTT. Its protein is CASSATGEGPQHF. The whole variable domain, filled in from reference TRBV7-3 and TRBJ1-5, reads GAGVSQTPSNKVTEKGKYVELRCDPISGHTALYWYRQSLGQGPEFLIYFQGTGAADDSGLPNDRFFAVRPEGSVSTLKIQRTERGDSAVYLCASSATGEGPQHFGDGTRLSIL.

V and J are TRBV30 and TRBJ2-1; 7 bases map to TRBD2. The CDR3 has 16 amino acids. Germline-derived CDR1 and CDR2 are GTSNPN and SVGIG (reference sequence). V was pared by 3 bases and J by 2 bases, with 10 bases of the junction left unmatched. CDR3 loop: CAWSARAGETYNEQFF. CDR3 in DNA: TGTGCCTGGAGCGCCCGGGCGGGGGAAACCTACAATGAGCAGTTCTTC.

The chain couples TRBV7-2 to TRBJ1-4; no clear D. Between the trimmed V and J ends, which lost 5 bases and 4 bases, there was a span of 20 bases. The CDR3 runs to 17 residues. Germline lookup yields CDR1 SGHTA and CDR2 FQGNSA. The chain's CDR3 is CASSLGGLLRNNEKLFF. CDR3 coding DNA: TGTGCCAGCAGCCTCGGAGGACTCTTAAGAAATAATGAAAAACTGTTTTTT.

The chain employs TRBV19 and TRBJ2-1, with D uncertain. CDR1 and CDR2 (germline): LNHDA, SQIVND (reference sequence). The CDR3 loop spans 15 amino acids. V lost 6 bases, J lost 0 bases, and 12 bases lay in between. The CDR3 DNA reads TGTGCCAGTAGCCAAGAAATGCACTCCTACAATGAGCAGTTCTTC. Amino acids: CASSQEMHSYNEQFF. The full variable domain, in which reference TRBV19 and TRBJ2-1 provide the parts outside the CDR3, is DGGITQSPKYLFRKEGQNVTLSCEQNLNHDAMYWYRQDPGQGLRLIYYSQIVNDFQKGDIAEGYSVSREKKESFPLTVTSAQKNPTAFYLCASSQEMHSYNEQFFGPGTRLTVL.

The chain joins TRBV27 to TRBJ2-1; 13 bases fit TRBD2. V dropped 3 bases and J dropped 7; count of bases not matched to a gene: 0. The CDR3 totals 14 residues. Germline lookup yields CDR1 MNHEY and CDR2 SMNVEV (reference sequence). The CDR3 nucleotides are TGTGCCAGCAGTTTGACTAGCGGGGGGAATGAGCAGTTCTTC. Protein: CASSLTSGGNEQFF.

This chain uses TRBV5-4 with TRBJ2-7; D unresolved. CDR3 length equals 13 residues. V shed 4 bases and J shed 4 bases, with 12 bases lying between them. CDR1 and CDR2 (germline): SGHNT, YYREEE (reference sequence). CDR3 amino acids: CASSGTDQYEQYF. The CDR3 DNA sequence: TGTGCCAGCAGCGGAACAGACCAATACGAGCAGTACTTC.

This clone was recorded a few times. The CDR3 here is CAIRISLGDEQFF. The CDR3 DNA sequence: TGTGCCATCAGGATATCACTAGGGGATGAGCAGTTCTTC. The V and J genes are TRBV10-3 and TRBJ2-1; D may correspond to TRBD1 or TRBD2 (5 bases each). Germline lookup yields CDR1 ENHRY and CDR2 SYGVKD. V was shortened by 6 bases and J by 8 bases, with 14 bases between the two germline ends. This CDR3 region has 13 residues.

The chain couples TRBV6-6 to TRBJ2-2; 8 bases agree with TRBD1. V shed 2 bases, J shed 7 bases, and the junction held 9 bases outside the gene matches. The germline CDR1 and CDR2 sequences are MNHNY and SVGAGI (reference sequence). The CDR3 loop spans 16 amino acids. In nucleotides, the CDR3 is TGTGCCAGCAGTTACCTTGGACAGGGATCAGGCGGGGAGCTGTTTTTT. Translated, it gives CASSYLGQGSGGELFF.

CDR3 in amino acids: CASRISVGDTEAFF. CDR3 DNA: TGTGCCAGCAGGATTTCGGTGGGTGACACTGAAGCTTTCTTT. The chain carries TRBV7-9 and TRBJ1-1; no clear D gene. This CDR3 contains 14 residues. Trimming took off 6 bases at V and 3 bases at J, with 14 bases between the two ends. CDR1 is SEHNR, CDR2 FQNEAQ, per germline (reference sequence). Variable domain in full (rest from reference TRBV7-9 and TRBJ1-1): DTGVSQNPRHKITKRGQNVTFRCDPISEHNRLYWYRQTLGQGPEFLTYFQNEAQLEKSRLLSDRFSAERPKGSFSTLEIQRTEQGDSAMYLCASRISVGDTEAFFGQGTRLTVV.

The V gene is TRBV5-1, the J gene TRBJ2-3; maybe TRBD2 (6 bases). Deletions cut 4 bases from V and 5 bases from J, with 14 bases between. The V gene's germline CDR1 is SGHRS and CDR2 YFSETQ. This CDR3 spans 14 amino acids. The chain's CDR3 is CASSPAPGVDTQYF. CDR3 coding DNA: TGCGCCAGCAGCCCCGCCCCGGGGGTAGATACGCAGTATTTT. The full variable domain, rest sourced from reference TRBV5-1 and TRBJ2-3, is KAGVTQTPRYLIKTRGQQVTLSCSPISGHRSVSWYQQTPGQGLQFLFEYFSETQRNKGNFPGRFSGRQFSNSRSEMNVSTLELGDSALYLCASSPAPGVDTQYFGPGTRLTVL.

This chain joins TRBV23-1 and TRBJ2-7; D is uncertain. TRBV23-1 is designated an ORF whose function remains uncertain. This CDR3 comprises 12 residues. The V end lost 6 bases, the J end lost 5 bases, and 11 bases lay between the germline ends. The chain's CDR3 is CASRGPTHEQYF. The CDR3 DNA sequence: TGCGCCAGCAGGGGCCCTACTCACGAGCAGTACTTC.

The sample holds a few counts of this clone. V usage is TRBV28 and J usage is TRBJ1-2, with 9 bases identical to TRBD1. This CDR3 region has 14 residues. V lost 5 bases to trimming and J lost 4 bases; unmatched junction nucleotides: 5. CDR1 and CDR2 from the germline V gene are MDHEN and SYDVKM. As DNA, the CDR3 is TGTGCCAGCAGTCCCGGGACAGGGATCTATGGCTACACCTTC. Protein product: CASSPGTGIYGYTF.

V and J are TRBV7-3 and TRBJ2-3, with D possibly being TRBD1 (6 bases). CDR1 is SGHTA and CDR2 is FQGTGA in the germline V gene. This CDR3 spans 16 amino acids. Trimming removed 2 bases at V and 6 bases at J, with 18 bases between. The CDR3 nucleotides are TGTGCCAGCAGCTTATATTTGGGGGCCGGACGGGATACGCAGTATTTT. Protein: CASSLYLGAGRDTQYF.

The chain recombines TRBV25-1 with TRBJ2-1; D gene unclear. V was clipped by 1 base and J by 8 bases, with 9 bases between them. Germline-derived CDR1 and CDR2 are MGHDK and SYGVNS. The CDR3 loop spans 13 amino acids. The CDR3 loop reads CASSELGYDEQFF. CDR3 coding DNA: TGTGCCAGCAGTGAATTGGGTTACGATGAGCAGTTCTTC.

The J gene is TRBJ2-5, the V gene TRBV7-2, with 9 bases fitting TRBD2. From germline, CDR1 is SGHTA and CDR2 FQGNSA. V trimming: 4 bases; J trimming: 7 bases; junction bases outside the gene matches: 19. This CDR3 is 18 amino acids long. The CDR3 spells CASSSRAASGDISGTQYF. The DNA for the CDR3 is TGTGCCAGCAGCTCCCGAGCGGCTAGCGGGGATATCTCGGGGACCCAGTACTTC.

This clone was recorded a few times. The CDR3 sequence: CASSELETEFHEQYF. The CDR3 nucleotides are TGTGCCAGCAGTGAATTGGAGACCGAGTTCCACGAGCAGTACTTC. The rearrangement uses TRBV6-1 and TRBJ2-7; D gene unclear. In germline, CDR1 is MNHNS, CDR2 SASEGT. V lost 2 bases and J lost 5, with 16 bases in between. The CDR3 runs to 15 residues.

The rearrangement joins TRBV28 to TRBJ1-2, with TRBD1 identical over 10 bases. CDR3 size: 12 residues. J was trimmed by 11 bases and V by 6 bases; bases with no gene match: 6. The germline CDR1 and CDR2 sequences are MDHEN and SYDVKM. The DNA for the CDR3 is TGTGCCAGCAGGGGACAGGGGCCTGTTTACACCTTC. Translating it yields CASRGQGPVYTF.

The rearrangement links TRBV30 to TRBJ1-2, with 8 positions matching TRBD1. The V segment lost 0 bases and the J segment 4 bases; nucleotides outside the gene matches: 1. The CDR3 loop spans 13 amino acids. CDR1 and CDR2 from the germline V gene are GTSNPN and SVGIG (reference sequence). CDR3 amino acids: CAWSVGQAYGYTF. CDR3 nucleotides: TGTGCCTGGAGTGTGGGACAGGCCTATGGCTACACCTTC.

J is TRBJ1-2 and V is TRBV27; D may be TRBD1 (6 bases). This CDR3 is built from 14 residues. The V end lost 3 bases, the J end lost 7 bases, and 15 bases lay between the germline ends. Germline V gene sequence: CDR1 MNHEY, CDR2 SMNVEV (reference sequence). CDR3 amino acids: CASSFRVEQGGYTF. In DNA form, the CDR3 reads TGTGCCAGCAGTTTCCGAGTAGAACAGGGTGGCTACACCTTC.

The chain couples TRBV20-1 to TRBJ2-1, with 8 bases lining up with TRBD2. CDR1 is DFQATT, CDR2 SNEGSKA, per germline (reference sequence). CDR3 length equals 13 residues. After removal of 3 bases from V and 9 bases from J, the junction contained 7 bases not matched to a gene. The CDR3 DNA reads TGCAGTGCTAGTAGTGGGACTAGGTCTGAGCAGTTCTTC. Residues: CSASSGTRSEQFF.

The chain couples TRBV10-3 to TRBJ2-7; D is unresolved. V lost 5 bases to trimming and J lost 4 bases, with 9 bases between them. The CDR3 spans 12 residues. The germline V gene has CDR1 ENHRY and CDR2 SYGVKD. The CDR3 DNA follows: TGTGCCATCAGTACGCTAGTATACGAGCAGTACTTC. Amino acids: CAISTLVYEQYF.